These 5 T cell receptor beta chains were sequenced from one sample in a study of blood T cells in healthy people across ages. The authors ran a second PCR of 7 to 11 cycles using a sample-barcoded 5' primer and a J-beta primer mix. TCRdb passed the 5' RACE reads through MiXCR, listing each CDR3 protein once. The sample has some 800,000 distinct CDR3 sequences; 20% to 30% are singletons. These same data were also listed under a study on T cells of mothers and their children.

Material: blood. These receptors were obtained from a boy between 10 and 17 years old in good health.

Ten or more counts support this clonotype. V is TRBV4-3 and J is TRBJ2-7; D is possibly TRBD1 (6 bases). V was clipped by 4 bases and J by 7 bases, with 17 bases between them. Germline V CDR1 and CDR2: LGHNA, YSLEER. This CDR3 has 14 amino acids. The CDR3 bases are TGCGCCAGCAGCCGGTCAAGGGGGTTGGGGGAGCAGTACTTC. This translates into CASSRSRGLGEQYF.

The chain has TRBV20-1 and TRBJ2-1, with unresolved D. Trimming took 0 bases from V and 0 from J, leaving 12 bases between them. There are 16 residues in the CDR3. From germline, CDR1 is DFQATT and CDR2 SNEGSKA (reference sequence). CDR3 in amino acids: CSARDISGNSYNEQFF. CDR3 DNA sequence: TGCAGTGCTAGAGACATAAGTGGGAACTCCTACAATGAGCAGTTCTTC.

This clonotype was observed a few times. The chain couples TRBV28 to TRBJ2-6; possible D gene TRBD2, 5 bases. V dropped 2 bases and J dropped 3 bases, with 8 bases sitting between them. Germline V CDR1 and CDR2: MDHEN, SYDVKM. This CDR3 has 15 residues. The CDR3 protein is CASSLLRVGANVLTF. CDR3 bases: TGTGCCAGCAGTTTACTGAGGGTTGGGGCCAACGTCCTGACTTTC.

V and J are TRBV27 and TRBJ1-4; unclear D gene. The CDR3 spans 15 residues. V lost 0 bases and J 4 bases, leaving 9 bases between the germline ends. The germline CDR1 and CDR2 sequences are MNHEY and SMNVEV (reference sequence). CDR3 region: CASSLSGGLNEKLFF. DNA for the CDR3: TGTGCCAGCAGTTTATCCGGAGGGCTTAATGAAAAACTGTTTTTT.

This clonotype has more than one count but fewer than ten. The chain links TRBV6-5 to TRBJ1-1; 9 positions match TRBD1. Germline CDR1 MNHEY, CDR2 SVGAGI. Losses at the gene ends were 6 bases for V and 5 bases for J; bases not matched to a gene: 7. This CDR3 is 14 amino acids long. The CDR3 loop reads CASSLQGARTEAFF. The DNA of the CDR3 is TGTGCCAGCAGCCTACAGGGGGCACGGACTGAAGCTTTCTTT.